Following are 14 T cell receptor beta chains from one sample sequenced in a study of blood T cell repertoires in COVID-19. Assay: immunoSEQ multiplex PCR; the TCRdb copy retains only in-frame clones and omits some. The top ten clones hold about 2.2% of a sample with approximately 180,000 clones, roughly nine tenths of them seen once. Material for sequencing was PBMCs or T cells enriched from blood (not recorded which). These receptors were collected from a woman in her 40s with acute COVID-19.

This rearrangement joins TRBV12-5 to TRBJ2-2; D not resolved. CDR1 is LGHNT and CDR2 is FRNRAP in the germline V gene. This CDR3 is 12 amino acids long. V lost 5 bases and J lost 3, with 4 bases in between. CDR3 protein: CASGLYTGELFF. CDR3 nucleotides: TGTGCTAGTGGTCTATACACCGGGGAGCTGTTTTTT.

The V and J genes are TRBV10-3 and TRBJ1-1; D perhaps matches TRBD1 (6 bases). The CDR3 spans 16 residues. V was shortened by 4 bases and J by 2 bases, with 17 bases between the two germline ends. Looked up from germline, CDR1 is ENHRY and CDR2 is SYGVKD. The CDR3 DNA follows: TGTGCCATCAGTGGTAACAGGGCAACGGGAAACACTGAAGCTTTCTTT. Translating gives CAISGNRATGNTEAFF.

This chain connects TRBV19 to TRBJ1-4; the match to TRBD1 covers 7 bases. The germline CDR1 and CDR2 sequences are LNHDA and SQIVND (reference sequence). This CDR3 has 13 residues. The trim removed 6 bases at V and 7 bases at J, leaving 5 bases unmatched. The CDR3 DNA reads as TGTGCCAGTAGCGCACAGGGGAGTGAAAAACTGTTTTTT. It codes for CASSAQGSEKLFF.

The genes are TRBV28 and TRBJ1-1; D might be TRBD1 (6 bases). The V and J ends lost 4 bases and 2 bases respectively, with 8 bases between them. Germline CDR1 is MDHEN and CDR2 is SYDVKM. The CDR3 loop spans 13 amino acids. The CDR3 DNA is TGTGCCAGCAGTTGGACAGTAAACACTGAAGCTTTCTTT. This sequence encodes CASSWTVNTEAFF.

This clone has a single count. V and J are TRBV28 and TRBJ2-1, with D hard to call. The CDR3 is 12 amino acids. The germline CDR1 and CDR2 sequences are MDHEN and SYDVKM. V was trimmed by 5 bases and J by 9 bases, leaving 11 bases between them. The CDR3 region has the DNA TGTGCCAGCAGTGCCTGGAGTTTTGAGCAGTTCTTC. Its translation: CASSAWSFEQFF.

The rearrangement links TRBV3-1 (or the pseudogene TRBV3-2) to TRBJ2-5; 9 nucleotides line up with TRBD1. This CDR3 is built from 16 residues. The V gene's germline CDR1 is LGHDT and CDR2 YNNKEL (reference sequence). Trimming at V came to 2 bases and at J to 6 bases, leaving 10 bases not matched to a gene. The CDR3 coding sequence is TGTGCCAGCAGCCAATCCGGGACAGGGAAGCACAAGACCCAGTACTTC. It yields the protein CASSQSGTGKHKTQYF.

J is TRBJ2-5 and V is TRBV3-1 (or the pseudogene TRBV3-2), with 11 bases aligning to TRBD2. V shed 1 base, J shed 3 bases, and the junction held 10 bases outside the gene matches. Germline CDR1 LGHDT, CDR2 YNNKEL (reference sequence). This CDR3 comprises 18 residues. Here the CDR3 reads CASSQAVSGTSGKETQYF. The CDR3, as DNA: TGTGCCAGCAGCCAAGCTGTATCCGGGACTAGCGGTAAAGAGACCCAGTACTTC.

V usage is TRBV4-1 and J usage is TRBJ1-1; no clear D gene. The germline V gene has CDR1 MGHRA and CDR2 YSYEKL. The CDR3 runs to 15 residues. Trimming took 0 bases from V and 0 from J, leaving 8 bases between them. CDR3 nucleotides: TGCGCCAGCAGCCAAGATCCCCAGTTGAACACTGAAGCTTTCTTT. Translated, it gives CASSQDPQLNTEAFF.

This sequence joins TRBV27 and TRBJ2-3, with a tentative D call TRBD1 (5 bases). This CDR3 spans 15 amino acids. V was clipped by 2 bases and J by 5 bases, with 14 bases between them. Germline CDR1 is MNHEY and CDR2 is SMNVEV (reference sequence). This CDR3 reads CASSLTARAVDTQYF. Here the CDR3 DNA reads TGTGCCAGCAGTTTAACAGCCAGGGCGGTAGATACGCAGTATTTT.

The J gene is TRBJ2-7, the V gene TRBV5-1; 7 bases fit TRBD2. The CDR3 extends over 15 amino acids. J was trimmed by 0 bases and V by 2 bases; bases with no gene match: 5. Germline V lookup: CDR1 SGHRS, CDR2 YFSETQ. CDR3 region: CASSFTSVGSYEQYF. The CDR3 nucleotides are TGCGCCAGCAGCTTCACTAGCGTCGGCTCCTACGAGCAGTACTTC.

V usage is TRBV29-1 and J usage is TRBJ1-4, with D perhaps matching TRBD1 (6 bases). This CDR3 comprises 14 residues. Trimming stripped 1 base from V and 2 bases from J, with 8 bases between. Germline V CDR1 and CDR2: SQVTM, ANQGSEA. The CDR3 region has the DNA TGCAGCGTTGAAGTAACAGGGACTAATGAAAAACTGTTTTTT. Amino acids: CSVEVTGTNEKLFF.

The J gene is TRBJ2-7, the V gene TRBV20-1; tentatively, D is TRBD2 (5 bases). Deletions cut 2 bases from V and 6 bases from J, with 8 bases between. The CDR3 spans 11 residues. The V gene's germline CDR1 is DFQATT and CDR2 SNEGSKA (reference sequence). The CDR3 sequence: CSARLASEQYF. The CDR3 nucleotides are TGCAGTGCTAGACTAGCTTCCGAGCAGTACTTC.

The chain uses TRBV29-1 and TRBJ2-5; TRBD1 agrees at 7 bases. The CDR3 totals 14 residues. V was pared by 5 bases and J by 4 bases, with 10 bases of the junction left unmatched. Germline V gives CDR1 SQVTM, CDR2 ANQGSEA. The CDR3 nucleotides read TGCAGCGTTCCCCCCGCCGGGGACAGAGAGACCCAGTACTTC. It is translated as CSVPPAGDRETQYF.

The CDR3 sequence: CASSLYQGGGATSYEQYF. The CDR3 DNA reads TGCGCCAGCAGCCTCTACCAAGGGGGGGGAGCGACCTCCTACGAGCAGTACTTC. The V and J genes are TRBV4-3 and TRBJ2-7; maybe TRBD2 (7 bases). CDR1 LGHNA and CDR2 YSLEER come from the germline V gene. V lost 4 bases and J lost 0, with 22 bases in between. The CDR3 contains 18 residues.